The 8 T cell receptor beta chains given below trace back to one sample, sequenced in a study of beta chain features in type 1 diabetes. Their antigen targets remain unknown. Study-level findings and limits: Moderate but significant shortening of TCRB CDR3s was recorded in all four CD4+ subsets from Type 1 diabetes patients.

Reverse transcription of all isolated RNA meant that expressed TCRB transcripts were sequenced. Libraries were prepared by immunoSEQ multiplex PCR; TCRdb keeps only in-frame clonotypes and omits some of them. In the table there are more than 300,000 clones, about 10% of which are singletons. Sequenced sample: central memory CD4+ T cells from blood. These TCRs come from a man aged 30 to 39 with type 1 diabetes.

This clone has more than one count but fewer than ten. V is TRBV28 and J is TRBJ1-1; D is uncertain. Germline V gene data show CDR1 as MDHEN and CDR2 as SYDVKM. The CDR3 runs to 16 residues. V was cut by 6 bases and J by 1 base, with 18 bases left in between. As DNA, the CDR3 is TGTGCCAGCAGCCTGACGTTCATCGGCCGGAACACTGAAGCTTTCTTT. This codes for CASSLTFIGRNTEAFF. The full variable domain, its missing parts supplied by reference TRBV28 and TRBJ1-1, is DVKVTQSSRYLVKRTGEKVFLECVQDMDHENMFWYRQDPGLGLRLIYFSYDVKMKEKGDIPEGYSVSREKKERFSLILESASTNQTSMYLCASSLTFIGRNTEAFFGQGTRLTVV.

This rearrangement joins TRBV7-2 to TRBJ2-7, with 12 bases identical to TRBD2. Per germline, CDR1 SGHTA and CDR2 FQGNSA. V was pared by 3 bases and J by 5 bases, with 2 bases of the junction left unmatched. The CDR3 consists of 14 residues. The CDR3 sequence is CASSLTSGSDEQYF. The CDR3 nucleotides are TGTGCCAGCAGCTTGACTAGCGGGAGCGACGAGCAGTACTTC.

This sequence joins TRBV4-2 and TRBJ2-7; possibly TRBD1 for D (5 bases). The V gene lost 0 bases and the J gene lost 6 bases, with 12 bases spanning the gap. Germline V gene lookup returns CDR1 LGHNA and CDR2 YNFKEQ. The CDR3 contains 14 residues. The chain's CDR3 is CASSQDFQGSEQYF. The CDR3 coding sequence is TGTGCCAGCAGCCAAGATTTTCAGGGTTCCGAGCAGTACTTC.

This clone was seen at least ten times. This sample also contains other DNA sequences that code for the same CDR3. The rearrangement uses TRBV2 and TRBJ2-7; the D call may be TRBD1 or TRBD2 (5 bases each). The CDR3 consists of 14 residues. Trimming cost V 8 bases and J 4 bases, with 18 bases left between them. The germline gives CDR1 SNHLY, CDR2 FYNNEI. The CDR3: CASRPGTVVYEQYF. The DNA for the CDR3 is TGTGCCAGCCGTCCCGGGACGGTAGTGTACGAGCAGTACTTC.

This clone has more than one count but fewer than ten. The chain carries TRBV5-1 and TRBJ2-5, with 9 bases identical to TRBD2. The tail of the sequence fits TRBJ2-7 better, so the J call may be wrong. CDR1 is SGHRS, CDR2 YFSETQ, per germline. The CDR3 covers 13 residues. The CDR3 DNA sequence: TGCGCCAGCAGCTTCCAGCGGGAGGACGAGCAGTACTTC. Its translation: CASSFQREDEQYF.

This chain uses TRBV5-1 with TRBJ1-2; D is undetermined. This CDR3 region has 16 residues. V was trimmed by 0 bases and J by 0 bases, leaving 12 bases between them. Germline CDR1 SGHRS, CDR2 YFSETQ. Here the CDR3 reads CASSLGSPTTNYGYTF. In DNA form, the CDR3 reads TGCGCCAGCAGCTTGGGCAGCCCTACGACTAACTATGGCTACACCTTC.

This clone was observed a handful of times. In nucleotides, the CDR3 is TGCGCCAGCAGCCAAGAGGGTGGGAACATTCAGTACTTC. This sequence encodes CASSQEGGNIQYF. The rearrangement uses TRBV4-3 and TRBJ2-4; unclear D gene. Germline values: CDR1 LGHNA, CDR2 YSLEER. The V and J ends lost 0 bases and 7 bases respectively, with 7 bases between them. The CDR3 is 13 residues long.

The V gene is TRBV28, the J gene TRBJ2-5, with TRBD1 matching over 11 bases. Trimming at V came to 5 bases and at J to 4 bases, leaving 15 bases not matched to a gene. The CDR3 is made up of 18 amino acids. Looked up from germline, CDR1 is MDHEN and CDR2 is SYDVKM. The CDR3 DNA reads as TGTGCCAGCAGTGTCTATTCTTCCGGGACAGGGGGGTCAGAGACCCAGTACTTC. This sequence encodes CASSVYSSGTGGSETQYF.